This is a list of T cell receptor beta chains from one sample in a study of technical replicates of blood from a handful of donors. Sequenced by immunoSEQ multiplex PCR; TCRdb stores in-frame clones only, minus some. The repertoire holds about 74,000 clones, with approximately 80% as singletons. Sequenced sample: PBMCs. These receptor sequences come from a human donor in good health. Some clones in this sample may be carry-over from other donors' samples. CDR3s include the opening cysteine and the closing phenylalanine or tryptophan. D genes are given only for firm matches.

D	V	J	CDR3
TRBD1	TRBV10-3	TRBJ1-1	CAINALPGQGGTEAFF
TRBD1	TRBV10-3	TRBJ2-5	CAISEVQGETQYF
TRBD1	TRBV6-4	TRBJ1-2	CASSDSGGQGSYGYTF
TRBD1	TRBV30	TRBJ1-6	CAWSRTGFGSPLHF
TRBD1	TRBV5-8	TRBJ1-5	CASSRTGMYQPQHF
.	TRBV29-1	TRBJ1-1	CSVPGPNTEAFF
.	TRBV30	TRBJ2-7	CAWTLGRAYEQYF
.	TRBV11-2	TRBJ2-2	CASSVTDTGELFF
.	TRBV7-3	TRBJ1-1	CASSLDRNTEAFF
.	TRBV15	TRBJ1-1	CATSRDSQGSKAFF
.	TRBV30	TRBJ1-6	CAWSPGGDSPLHF
TRBD2	TRBV7-2	TRBJ2-7	CASRVTSGRPYEQYF
TRBD2	TRBV7-2	TRBJ2-5	CASSPPIAGARETQYF
TRBD1	TRBV11-2	TRBJ2-7	CASSWTGGYEQYF
TRBD2	TRBV7-8	TRBJ2-6	CASSLARVAGVSGANVLTF
.	TRBV10-3	TRBJ1-1	CAISESSVSTEAFF
.	TRBV7-9	TRBJ1-4	CASSLPTGQSVATNEKLFF
.	TRBV15	TRBJ1-2	CATSRDAGGLYGYTF
.	TRBV6-6	TRBJ2-3	CASSPRGAGPTDTQYF
TRBD1	TRBV15	TRBJ1-2	CATSRDTIRQGAGGYTF
TRBD2	TRBV19	TRBJ2-3	CASSIEGGRVTDTQYF
TRBD2	TRBV7-2	TRBJ2-5	CASRAPGGAETQYF
TRBD1	TRBV30	TRBJ1-5	CAWSSTGNQPQHF
.	TRBV7-3	TRBJ2-1	CASSFSEFNEQFF
.	TRBV7-9	TRBJ2-2	CASSLGTSSGELFF
.	TRBV11-2	TRBJ1-5	CASSPGGGGDYNQPQHF
.	TRBV29-1	TRBJ2-1	CSVGWSSYNEQFF
TRBD1	TRBV5-1	TRBJ2-6	CASSFGQGAGANVLTF
TRBD1	TRBV7-8	TRBJ1-5	CASSIVGQGGNQPQHF
.	TRBV29-1	TRBJ1-1	CSVAYHWAGTEAFF
.	TRBV6-6	TRBJ1-6	CASRALMDSPLHF
.	TRBV30	TRBJ2-5	CAWNQGGETQYF
TRBD2	TRBV10-2	TRBJ2-1	CATLLAAYNEQFF
TRBD1	TRBV7-6	TRBJ1-2	CASSLTGGAGGYTF
.	TRBV7-8	TRBJ1-5	CASSLQGYNQPQHF
.	TRBV5-8	TRBJ2-7	CASSRPPGAEQYF
.	TRBV20-1	TRBJ2-7	CSARGEYGQYF
.	TRBV2	TRBJ1-4	CASRTASTTNEKLFF
TRBD1	TRBV7-3	TRBJ1-1	CASSFLGQGLTEAFF